This T cell receptor beta chain was sequenced in a study of shared clonotypes between healthy human individuals. Study-level results: Owing to a small donor count, the genetic and exposure-history diversity represented was limited. The researchers took only blood, and tissue repertoires probably look different.

In the sorted-subset replicate PCRs, 150 to 200 ng DNA, 25,000 to 30,000 T cell genomes, was used. The data were produced by immunoSEQ multiplex PCR, yet TCRdb's version contains in-frame clones alone and is incomplete. The sample consists of approximately 110,000 clones, roughly 66% of them appearing once. Germline loops: CDR1 SGHNT, CDR2 YYREEE (reference sequence). This CDR3 has 16 amino acids. V lost 4 bases to trimming and J lost 1 base, with 15 bases between them. Details on this clone: The target antigen is unknown.

The donors were all Caucasian adults (living in Nashville, Tennessee). Material for sequencing was memory CD8+ T cells sorted from blood. Subset: CD45RO+ cells pooled with CCR7-negative TemRA cells. This chain connects TRBV5-4 to TRBJ1-3; TRBD1 is a possible D gene (5 bases). This TCR derives from a woman aged 25 to 45 in good health. CDR3 nucleotide sequence: TGTGCCAGCAGCCGGGTAGGGGCAGGATCTGGAAACACCATATATTTT. The encoded protein is CASSRVGAGSGNTIYF.